The entry below describes one TCR beta chain. Its antigen is still unknown. This specimen comes from a study of T cells in Graves' hyperthyroidism and ophthalmopathy. Hyperthyroidism was newly diagnosed in patients aged 18 to 65 (duration under 2 months). Uncontrolled infection, other autoimmune disease, pregnancy or lactation excluded patients. PBMCs were collected from a roughly 10 ml volume of fresh peripheral blood. Using RNA transcripts as the source, TCR beta CDR3 regions were amplified. The HTBI primer set served for first-round RT-PCR of the TCR CDR3. TCRdb fed the multiplex PCR reads into MiXCR, producing one record per CDR3 protein. The sample has 600,000 to 850,000 distinct CDR3 sequences; about 19% are singletons. Points from the study as a whole: Ophthalmopathy and stable hyperthyroidism were separated by a 13 V-J model.

This CDR3 is 13 amino acids long. The germline V gene encodes CDR1 SNHLY and CDR2 FYNNEI. Losses at the gene ends were 4 bases for V and 7 bases for J; bases not matched to a gene: 0. The receptor comes from a woman in her 50s with Graves' hyperthyroidism that later progressed to Graves' ophthalmopathy. The chain couples TRBV2 to TRBJ2-1, with 11 bases fitting TRBD2. Sequenced sample: blood. This CDR3 is CASSGTSGNEQFF. CDR3 DNA sequence: TGTGCCAGCAGTGGGACTAGCGGGAATGAGCAGTTCTTC.